This TCR beta chain was profiled in a study of Graves' ophthalmopathy and Graves' hyperthyroidism. Amplifying from RNA transcripts, the study obtained TCR beta CDR3 regions. HTBI primers served in a first-round RT-PCR, which a second-round multiplex PCR followed. In TCRdb, the multiplex PCR reads were re-called with MiXCR into one record per CDR3 protein. This table holds approximately 700,000 distinct CDR3 sequences, 40% found once. Germline values: CDR1 DFQATT, CDR2 SNEGSKA (reference sequence). The CDR3 length is 15 residues. V shed 0 bases, J shed 2 bases, and the junction held 7 bases outside the gene matches. From fresh peripheral blood, 10 ml in volume, the PBMCs were obtained. This clonotype came up a few times. Its cognate antigen is unknown. Broader study findings: Blood was where most expanded thyroid clonotypes above 0.001 frequency also turned up.

Sequenced: peripheral blood. The genes are TRBV20-1 and TRBJ2-7; 7 nucleotides line up with TRBD1. The TCR comes from an adult man with Graves' ophthalmopathy. CDR3 region: CSARDLGQVTYEQYF. CDR3 bases: TGCAGTGCTAGAGATCTTGGACAGGTAACCTACGAGCAGTACTTC.